The 8 T cell receptor beta chains below come from one sample, sequenced in a study of T-cell reconstitution after alpha-beta-depleted transplantation in children. During its preparation, the TCRbeta library received unique molecular identifiers. Each CDR3 protein is one row after TCRdb ran MiXCR on the PCR reads. This table has 200,000 or so distinct CDR3 sequences, 6.3% appearing once. This specimen consisted of PBMCs, obtained before TCRalphabeta/CD19-depleted stem cell transplant. The receptor source for this set is a girl in the first two years of life with combined immunodeficiency, due to receive a stem cell transplant.

The V and J genes are TRBV20-1 and TRBJ2-3; D assignment may be TRBD1 or TRBD2 (6 bases each). The ends were cut back, 1 base at V and 2 bases at J, with 22 bases in the middle. The germline CDR1 and CDR2 sequences are DFQATT and SNEGSKA (reference sequence). CDR3 length equals 18 residues. In DNA form, the CDR3 reads TGCAGTGCTAGAGCTCTGGGGATCGGGGGCACCTTCACAGATACGCAGTATTTT. It translates to CSARALGIGGTFTDTQYF.

This clonotype came up many times. This chain uses TRBV7-8 with TRBJ2-3; D perhaps matches TRBD2 (5 bases). Germline lookup yields CDR1 SGHVS and CDR2 FQNEAQ. V was trimmed by 1 base and J by 2 bases, leaving 10 bases between them. The CDR3 is 15 residues long. The CDR3 spells CASSLVSGYTDTQYF. The CDR3 DNA reads as TGTGCCAGCAGCTTAGTAAGCGGATACACAGATACGCAGTATTTT.

The chain uses TRBV12-3 or TRBV12-4 and TRBJ2-5, with D maybe TRBD2 (5 bases). Trimming cost V 6 bases and J 5 bases, with 13 bases left between them. CDR3 length equals 13 residues. In DNA form, the CDR3 reads TGTGCCAGCAGCACAAGTAGCGTGGAGACCCAGTACTTC. Protein sequence: CASSTSSVETQYF.

The chain joins TRBV7-6 to TRBJ2-2, with 11 bases identical to TRBD2. V shed 0 bases, J shed 4 bases, and the junction held 7 bases outside the gene matches. The germline V gene has CDR1 SGHVS and CDR2 FNYEAQ. CDR3 length equals 18 residues. The CDR3 sequence: CASSLASSGGRGTGELFF. In DNA form, the CDR3 reads TGTGCCAGCAGCTTAGCGTCTAGCGGGGGGCGTGGCACCGGGGAGCTGTTTTTT.

This clonotype occurred many times. This rearrangement joins TRBV4-3 to TRBJ2-1, with D possibly called TRBD1 or TRBD2 (6 bases each). With 1 base removed from V and 3 bases from J, the gap between germline ends came to 13 bases. Germline V gene sequence: CDR1 LGHNA, CDR2 YSLEER. The CDR3 extends over 16 amino acids. The CDR3 here is CASSQVDGGGYNEQFF. Here the CDR3 DNA reads TGCGCCAGCAGCCAAGTCGACGGAGGGGGCTACAATGAGCAGTTCTTC.

This clonotype appeared many times. The chain has TRBV20-1 and TRBJ2-1; 9 bases match TRBD2. The CDR3 has 15 residues. Germline CDR1 reads DFQATT; CDR2 reads SNEGSKA (reference sequence). After removal of 3 bases from V and 4 bases from J, the junction contained 7 bases not matched to a gene. This CDR3 reads CSASEGLAGYNEQFF. The CDR3 bases are TGCAGTGCTAGTGAGGGGCTAGCGGGATACAATGAGCAGTTCTTC.

At least ten counts were recorded for this clonotype. The CDR3 DNA reads as TGTGCCAGCGGGACAGCGTCCTACAATGAGCAGTTCTTC. This translates into CASGTASYNEQFF. J is TRBJ2-1 and V is TRBV28; 7 nucleotides agree with TRBD1. The CDR3 is made up of 13 amino acids. V gave up 8 bases and J gave up 1 base; unmatched junction bases: 2. In germline, CDR1 is MDHEN, CDR2 SYDVKM. The whole variable domain, remainder taken from reference TRBV28 and TRBJ2-1, is DVKVTQSSRYLVKRTGEKVFLECVQDMDHENMFWYRQDPGLGLRLIYFSYDVKMKEKGDIPEGYSVSREKKERFSLILESASTNQTSMYLCASGTASYNEQFFGPGTRLTVL.

Ten or more counts support this clonotype. V usage is TRBV5-1 and J usage is TRBJ2-7; 8 nucleotides line up with TRBD1. Germline V lookup: CDR1 SGHRS, CDR2 YFSETQ. The CDR3 contains 12 residues. The trim removed 0 bases at V and 7 bases at J, leaving 0 bases unmatched. CDR3 residues: CASSLDRGEQYF. The DNA of the CDR3 is TGCGCCAGCAGCTTGGACAGGGGGGAGCAGTACTTC.